The 21 T cell receptor beta chains below all came from one sample that was sequenced in a study of blood T cell repertoires in COVID-19. Repertoires were generated with immunoSEQ multiplex PCR, while TCRdb's copy carries only in-frame clones and drops some. The sample has around 140,000 clones, 70% to 85% seen once; the top ten hold approximately 18%. The sample comprised peripheral blood. The receptors here all came from an elderly woman with acute or convalescent COVID-19.

The V gene is TRBV5-4, the J gene TRBJ2-1; 11 bases line up with TRBD1. This CDR3 has 16 residues. Per the germline V gene, CDR1 is SGHNT and CDR2 is YYREEE (reference sequence). V lost 6 bases to trimming and J lost 9 bases; unmatched junction nucleotides: 14. CDR3 sequence reads: CASTGSLGQGAREQFF. The CDR3 DNA sequence: TGTGCCAGCACCGGGTCACTTGGACAGGGGGCGCGTGAGCAGTTCTTC.

The rearrangement links TRBV25-1 to TRBJ1-3; D is unresolved. The CDR3 is 15 residues long. CDR1 and CDR2 from the germline V gene are MGHDK and SYGVNS. Trimming removed 3 bases from V and 0 bases from J, with 9 bases in between. CDR3 nucleotide sequence: TGTGCCAGCAGTGAGCGATCCATCTCTGGAAACACCATATATTTT. It specifies CASSERSISGNTIYF.

This clone is a singleton in its sample. The chain combines TRBV11-2 with TRBJ1-4; no definite D call. The V gene lost 1 base and the J gene lost 4 bases, with 7 bases spanning the gap. Germline V gene lookup returns CDR1 SGHAT and CDR2 FQNNGV. This CDR3 spans 14 amino acids. The CDR3 reads CASSLARYNEKLFF. The CDR3 DNA reads TGTGCCAGCAGCTTAGCCAGATATAATGAAAAACTGTTTTTT.

The chain has TRBV18 and TRBJ1-3, with D unresolved. Germline V gene sequence: CDR1 KGHSH, CDR2 LQKENI. The CDR3 is made up of 16 amino acids. V was trimmed by 1 base and J by 0 bases, leaving 10 bases between them. Here the CDR3 reads CASSPLQVTSGNTIYF. Written as DNA, the CDR3 is TGTGCCAGCTCACCACTGCAGGTCACCTCTGGAAACACCATATATTTT.

This clone was seen more than once but under ten times. V usage is TRBV4-3 and J usage is TRBJ1-1; TRBD1 aligns across 8 bases. The germline V gene has CDR1 LGHNA and CDR2 YSLEER. J gave up 4 bases and V 3 bases, and 4 bases lay outside the gene matches. The CDR3 is 14 residues long. Written as DNA, the CDR3 is TGCGCCAGCAGCCACGTAACAGGGGGCACTGAAGCTTTCTTT. Translating it yields CASSHVTGGTEAFF.

The rearrangement links TRBV7-9 to TRBJ2-1; 10 bases match TRBD2. The CDR3 runs to 15 residues. V dropped 8 bases and J dropped 4; count of bases not matched to a gene: 8. Germline V lookup: CDR1 SEHNR, CDR2 FQNEAQ (reference sequence). The CDR3, as DNA: TGTGCCAGCCACTCTACTAGCGGGACTTACAATGAGCAGTTCTTC. Translation: CASHSTSGTYNEQFF.

V gene TRBV7-2 combines with J gene TRBJ2-3; the D gene is possibly TRBD2 (6 bases). The V end lost 3 bases, the J end lost 9 bases, and 22 bases lay between the germline ends. Germline CDR1 and CDR2: SGHTA and FQGNSA. CDR3 length: 16 amino acids. The CDR3 is CASSLWGVVGAGTQYF. The CDR3 DNA sequence: TGTGCCAGCAGCTTGTGGGGGGTTGTGGGTGCGGGGACGCAGTATTTT.

V gene TRBV6-6 combines with J gene TRBJ2-7, with unresolved D. Germline CDR1 is MNHNY and CDR2 is SVGAGI (reference sequence). Trimming removed 6 bases from V and 6 bases from J, with 12 bases in between. The CDR3 is 12 residues long. CDR3 residues: CASSLLFGEQYF. The CDR3 DNA is TGTGCCAGCAGCTTACTATTTGGCGAGCAGTACTTC.

The rearrangement links TRBV5-1 to TRBJ1-4; a weak D match, TRBD1 (5 bases). V lost 0 bases and J lost 0, with 9 bases in between. Looked up from germline, CDR1 is SGHRS and CDR2 is YFSETQ. CDR3 length equals 16 residues. The CDR3, as DNA: TGCGCCAGCAGCTTGGTGTCGGGGGCAACTAATGAAAAACTGTTTTTT. Its protein is CASSLVSGATNEKLFF.

The J gene is TRBJ1-2, the V gene TRBV24-1; 8 positions match TRBD1. V was clipped by 5 bases and J by 0 bases; unmatched bases: 7. Per the germline V gene, CDR1 is KGHDR and CDR2 is SFDVKD. The CDR3 loop spans 16 amino acids. CDR3 sequence reads: CATSGGQVEANYGYTF. Written as DNA, the CDR3 is TGTGCCACCAGTGGGGGACAGGTCGAAGCTAACTATGGCTACACCTTC.

V usage is TRBV11-2 and J usage is TRBJ1-2; 8 bases are shared with TRBD1. Germline CDR1 and CDR2: SGHAT and FQNNGV. J was trimmed by 5 bases and V by 5 bases; bases with no gene match: 7. The CDR3 is 14 amino acids. The CDR3 sequence is CASSLQGGLYGYTF. The CDR3 DNA is TGTGCCAGCAGCCTACAGGGGGGTCTGTATGGCTACACCTTC.

The rearrangement joins TRBV12-3 or TRBV12-4 to TRBJ1-1; 9 bases map to TRBD1. V lost 9 bases and J lost 6; bases outside the gene matches: 8. This CDR3 comprises 13 residues. CDR3 in amino acids: CASSRDRGSEAFF. The CDR3 DNA is TGTGCCAGTTCGCGAGACAGGGGGTCTGAAGCTTTCTTT.

Points on this clone: Other nucleotide sequences in the sample specify the same CDR3. This chain uses TRBV18 with TRBJ2-7; the D gene is possibly TRBD1 (6 bases). Trimming removed 3 bases from V and 0 bases from J, with 6 bases in between. The CDR3 spans 13 residues. The germline V gene has CDR1 KGHSH and CDR2 LQKENI. The CDR3: CASSPTGSYEQYF. The CDR3 bases are TGTGCCAGCTCACCGACAGGCTCCTACGAGCAGTACTTC.

This clone came up a few times. This rearrangement joins TRBV15 to TRBJ1-2; D not certain. The CDR3 loop spans 13 amino acids. The V end was cut by 0 bases, the J end by 7 bases, with 9 bases between. Germline loops: CDR1 LNHNV, CDR2 YYDKDF (reference sequence). CDR3 residues: CATSRERAGGYTF. The CDR3 DNA is TGTGCCACCAGCAGAGAAAGAGCCGGTGGCTACACCTTC.

The chain is built from TRBV3-1 (or the pseudogene TRBV3-2) and TRBJ1-1; 7 positions agree with TRBD1. Losses at the gene ends were 1 base for V and 4 bases for J; bases not matched to a gene: 6. Looked up from germline, CDR1 is LGHDT and CDR2 is YNNKEL (reference sequence). The CDR3 contains 15 residues. In DNA, the CDR3 is TGTGCCAGCAGCCAAGCTCTGGGGACAGTCACTGAAGCTTTCTTT. The encoded protein is CASSQALGTVTEAFF.

In regard to this clone: A junction boundary mismatches the germline segment, possibly from a read error. The chain uses TRBV7-7 and TRBJ1-1; D possibly corresponds to TRBD1 (5 bases). CDR3 size: 15 residues. CDR1 SSHAT and CDR2 FNYEAQ come from the germline V gene (reference sequence). This CDR3 is CASSPLRGGDTEAFF. The CDR3 DNA sequence: TGTGCTAGCAGCCCCCTCCGGGGGGGAGACACTGAAGCTTTCTTT.

This clone was counted once. The CDR3: CASSYQGGDTGELFF. The CDR3 nucleotides are TGTGCCAGCAGTTACCAGGGGGGTGACACCGGGGAGCTGTTTTTT. V usage is TRBV6-5 and J usage is TRBJ2-2; maybe TRBD1 (7 bases). The CDR3 covers 15 residues. V was pared by 2 bases and J by 3 bases, with 10 bases between. Germline assignment: CDR1 MNHEY and CDR2 SVGAGI.

V usage is TRBV10-1 and J usage is TRBJ2-7; 9 nucleotides align to TRBD2. This CDR3 is built from 14 residues. The junction had 8 bases not matched to a gene; V was cut back by 6 bases and J by 5 bases. Germline assignment: CDR1 WNHNN and CDR2 SYGVQD (reference sequence). CDR3 DNA sequence: TGCGCCAGCAGCAGGGAGGCTAGCGGGAACGAGCAGTACTTC. As protein: CASSREASGNEQYF.

CDR3 loop: CASSPRGRETEAFF. Written as DNA, the CDR3 is TGCGCCAGCAGCCCCCGCGGGAGAGAAACTGAAGCTTTCTTT. The gene calls are TRBV10-2 and TRBJ1-1, with D unclear. Per germline, CDR1 WSHSY and CDR2 SAAADI. Trimming took off 6 bases at V and 5 bases at J, with 16 bases between the two ends. The CDR3 is made up of 14 amino acids.

The rearrangement joins TRBV4-1 to TRBJ2-7, with D possibly matching TRBD1 (5 bases). The V end was cut by 0 bases, the J end by 3 bases, with 12 bases between. CDR3 length: 15 residues. Germline assignment: CDR1 MGHRA and CDR2 YSYEKL. CDR3 bases: TGCGCCAGCAGCCAAGAGGGCAGGGTAGGCTACGAGCAGTACTTC. As protein: CASSQEGRVGYEQYF.

The rearrangement joins TRBV7-9 to TRBJ1-4; D remains ambiguous. Trimming removed 5 bases at V and 3 bases at J, with 13 bases between. The length of the CDR3 is 15 residues. Germline assignment: CDR1 SEHNR and CDR2 FQNEAQ (reference sequence). For the CDR3, the DNA is TGTGCCAGCAGCGCAACCGGGAACGCTAATGAAAAACTGTTTTTT. As protein: CASSATGNANEKLFF. The variable domain in full, completed from reference TRBV7-9 and TRBJ1-4, reads DTGVSQNPRHKITKRGQNVTFRCDPISEHNRLYWYRQTLGQGPEFLTYFQNEAQLEKSRLLSDRFSAERPKGSFSTLEIQRTEQGDSAMYLCASSATGNANEKLFFGSGTQLSVL.